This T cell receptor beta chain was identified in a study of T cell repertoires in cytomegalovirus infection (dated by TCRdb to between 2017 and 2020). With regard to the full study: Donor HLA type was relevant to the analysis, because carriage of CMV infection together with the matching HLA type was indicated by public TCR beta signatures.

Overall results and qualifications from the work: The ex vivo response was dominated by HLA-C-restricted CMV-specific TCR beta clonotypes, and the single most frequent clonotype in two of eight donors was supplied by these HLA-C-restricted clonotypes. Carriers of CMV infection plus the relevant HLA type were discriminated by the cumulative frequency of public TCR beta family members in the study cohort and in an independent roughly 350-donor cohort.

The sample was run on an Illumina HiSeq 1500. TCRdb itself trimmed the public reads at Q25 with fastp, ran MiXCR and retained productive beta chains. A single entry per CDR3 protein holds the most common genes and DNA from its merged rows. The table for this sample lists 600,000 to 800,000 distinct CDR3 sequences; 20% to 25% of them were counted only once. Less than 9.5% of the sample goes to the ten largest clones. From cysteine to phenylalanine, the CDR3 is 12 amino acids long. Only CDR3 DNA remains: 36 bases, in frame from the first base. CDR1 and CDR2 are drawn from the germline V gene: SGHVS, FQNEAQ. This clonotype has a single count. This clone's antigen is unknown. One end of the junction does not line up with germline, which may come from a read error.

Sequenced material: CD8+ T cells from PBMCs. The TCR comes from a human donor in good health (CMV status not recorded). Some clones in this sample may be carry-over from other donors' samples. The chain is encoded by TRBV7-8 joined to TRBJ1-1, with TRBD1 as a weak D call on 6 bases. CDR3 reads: CVSSASDSEAFF. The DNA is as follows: TGTGTCAGCAGCGCCTCGGACAGTGAAGCTTTCTTT.